This TCR beta chain came from a study of blood T cells in healthy people across ages. Through a sample-barcoded 5' primer and a J-beta primer mix, a second PCR was run for about 6 to 12 cycles. TCRdb ran MiXCR on the 5' RACE reads and lists one entry per CDR3 protein. The sample includes about 680,000 distinct CDR3 sequences, 45% to 50% seen only once; the top ten take roughly 30%. This CDR3 spans 13 amino acids. V lost 2 bases and J lost 5, with 9 bases in between. CDR1 and CDR2 (germline): MNHEY, SMNVEV (reference sequence). Overall study findings and caveats: No conclusive comparison of naive versus antigen-experienced cells was possible with unsorted PBMCs.

Turning to this clonotype: Antigen specificity is unknown.

Sample: blood. This TCR was sampled from a woman aged 60-70 years in good health. The chain uses TRBV27 and TRBJ2-5; D is unresolved. In DNA form, the CDR3 reads TGTGCCAGCAGTTTAATGGGGTTTGAGACCCAGTACTTC. This gives the protein CASSLMGFETQYF.